These 11 T cell receptor beta chains originate from one sample sequenced in a study of vaccination and CD4 T cells after COVID-19. These receptors are not linked to any known antigen. Noted treatment: roughly ten-day PBMC culture with coronavirus spike peptide pools or control peptides (ViraFEST assay). With the Oncomine TCR Beta short-read assay, DNA from cultured CD4+ T cells was sequenced. TCRdb itself ran the PCR reads through MiXCR, one entry per CDR3 protein. This sample has about 14,000 distinct CDR3 sequences, with approximately 60% found just once. Sequencing was carried out using CD4+ T cells from blood, cultured in vitro. These receptors came from a human donor who had recovered from COVID-19.

The chain is built from TRBV20-1 and TRBJ1-2; 10 nucleotides align to TRBD1. V was clipped by 1 base and J by 6 bases; unmatched bases: 8. This CDR3 has 15 amino acids. Germline V gene data show CDR1 as DFQATT and CDR2 as SNEGSKA (reference sequence). CDR3 nucleotides: TGCAGTGCTAGAGGTCCCCCCGGGACAGGGGATGGCTACACCTTC. It specifies CSARGPPGTGDGYTF.

This clonotype was counted once. The CDR3 DNA follows: TGTGCCTGGAGTGCTCTAGCTATCGGTGAGACCCAGTACTTC. Protein product: CAWSALAIGETQYF. The J gene is TRBJ2-5, the V gene TRBV30; possibly TRBD2 for D (5 bases). Germline values: CDR1 GTSNPN, CDR2 SVGIG (reference sequence). V lost 1 base, J lost 5 bases, and 14 bases lay in between. This CDR3 contains 14 residues.

The chain recombines TRBV2 with TRBJ2-7, with D unresolved. Germline V gene lookup returns CDR1 SNHLY and CDR2 FYNNEI. This CDR3 is built from 13 residues. The germline V and J ends were trimmed by 8 bases and 6 bases, with 17 bases remaining between them. Here the CDR3 reads CASRRSPGFEQYF. The CDR3 DNA reads TGTGCCAGCCGGCGTAGCCCTGGGTTCGAGCAGTACTTC.

The CDR3 region has the DNA TGTGCCAGCAGCTCCAGGGTTTCCTACGAGCAGTACTTC. This translates into CASSSRVSYEQYF. The V gene is TRBV7-2, the J gene TRBJ2-7; D possibly corresponds to TRBD1 (5 bases). This CDR3 comprises 13 residues. From germline, CDR1 is SGHTA and CDR2 FQGNSA. Trimming stripped 4 bases from V and 1 base from J, with 8 bases between.

This clonotype was observed a handful of times. The genes are TRBV19 and TRBJ1-1, with a possible D match to TRBD1 (5 bases). Germline values: CDR1 LNHDA, CDR2 SQIVND (reference sequence). This CDR3 has 14 residues. The germline V and J ends were trimmed by 4 bases and 0 bases, with 9 bases remaining between them. The CDR3 region has the DNA TGTGCCAGTAGTAAGAGACAGTTGAACACTGAAGCTTTCTTT. Translated: CASSKRQLNTEAFF.

The V and J genes are TRBV4-2 and TRBJ2-2; 11 positions agree with TRBD1. V lost 4 bases, J lost 6 bases, and 4 bases stayed unmatched. The CDR3 is made up of 15 amino acids. Germline V gene lookup returns CDR1 LGHNA and CDR2 YNFKEQ. Here the CDR3 reads CASSLRTGGAGELFF. The CDR3 DNA reads as TGTGCCAGCAGCCTGAGGACAGGGGGCGCCGGGGAGCTGTTTTTT.

This chain links TRBV28 with TRBJ2-5, with 9 positions matching TRBD1. The CDR3 runs 15 residues. Germline CDR1 MDHEN, CDR2 SYDVKM. The V gene end was trimmed by 6 bases and the J gene end by 2 bases; junction bases not matched to a gene: 7. For the CDR3, the DNA is TGTGCCAGCAGCACCGGGACAGGGCCTCAAGAGACCCAGTACTTC. This encodes CASSTGTGPQETQYF.

The chain uses TRBV28 and TRBJ2-5; tentative D call: TRBD2 (7 bases). The CDR3 length is 19 residues. V was pared by 1 base and J by 1 base, with 22 bases between. CDR1 is MDHEN, CDR2 SYDVKM, per germline. The DNA for the CDR3 is TGTGCCAGCAGTTTATCGTTAAGGGGGTCTAGCGGAGCCCAAGAGACCCAGTACTTC. It codes for CASSLSLRGSSGAQETQYF.

Comments on this clonotype: An end of the junction differs from the germline gene, which may be a read error. The genes are TRBV7-7 and TRBJ2-5; D not resolved. CDR1 and CDR2 (germline): SSHAT, FNYEAQ (reference sequence). The CDR3 runs 14 residues. CDR3 in DNA: TGTGCTAGCAGCTTAGGACCGCACCAAGAGACCCAGTACTTC. Translating it yields CASSLGPHQETQYF.

The chain links TRBV20-1 to TRBJ2-1; D possibly corresponds to TRBD2 (6 bases). Germline CDR1 is DFQATT and CDR2 is SNEGSKA (reference sequence). The length of the CDR3 is 14 residues. V shed 0 bases and J shed 4 bases, with 10 bases lying between them. The CDR3 sequence is CSAREGRMYNEQFF. Here the CDR3 DNA reads TGCAGTGCTAGAGAGGGGAGGATGTACAATGAGCAGTTCTTC.

This clonotype was observed a handful of times. The CDR3, as DNA: TGTGCCAGCAGCCCCACCCCGAGGGCTCCCTACGAGCAGTACTTC. Its protein is CASSPTPRAPYEQYF. The chain recombines TRBV7-2 with TRBJ2-7; tentative D call: TRBD2 (5 bases). Germline V gene sequence: CDR1 SGHTA, CDR2 FQGNSA. Trimming took off 5 bases at V and 2 bases at J, with 16 bases between the two ends. The CDR3 is 15 residues long.